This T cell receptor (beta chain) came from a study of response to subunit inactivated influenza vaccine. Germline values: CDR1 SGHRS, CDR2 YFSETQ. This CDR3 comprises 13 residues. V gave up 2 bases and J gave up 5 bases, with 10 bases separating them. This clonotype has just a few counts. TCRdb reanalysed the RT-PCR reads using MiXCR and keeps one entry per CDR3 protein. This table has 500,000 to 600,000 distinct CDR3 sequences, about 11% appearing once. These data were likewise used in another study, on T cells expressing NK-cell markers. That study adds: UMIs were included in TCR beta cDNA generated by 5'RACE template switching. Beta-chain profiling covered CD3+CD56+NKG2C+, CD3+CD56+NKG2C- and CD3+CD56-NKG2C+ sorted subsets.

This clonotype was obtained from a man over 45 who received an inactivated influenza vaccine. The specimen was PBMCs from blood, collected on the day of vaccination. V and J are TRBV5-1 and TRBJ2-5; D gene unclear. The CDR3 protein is CASSFSPTETQYF. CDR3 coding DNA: TGCGCCAGCAGCTTTAGCCCGACGGAGACCCAGTACTTC.